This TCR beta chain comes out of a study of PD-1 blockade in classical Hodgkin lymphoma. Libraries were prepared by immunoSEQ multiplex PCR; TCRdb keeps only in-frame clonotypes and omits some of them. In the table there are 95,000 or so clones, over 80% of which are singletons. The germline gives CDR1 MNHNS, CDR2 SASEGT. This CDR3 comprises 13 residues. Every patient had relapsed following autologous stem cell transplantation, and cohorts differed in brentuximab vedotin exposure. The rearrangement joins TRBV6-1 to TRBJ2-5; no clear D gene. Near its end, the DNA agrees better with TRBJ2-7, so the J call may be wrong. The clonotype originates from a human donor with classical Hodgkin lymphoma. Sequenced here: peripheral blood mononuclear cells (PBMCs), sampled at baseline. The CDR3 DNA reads TGTGCCAGCAGTGCTCCAGGATCCTACGAGCAGTACTTC. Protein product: CASSAPGSYEQYF.